The entry below describes one T cell receptor beta chain. No antigen is known for it. This sample is drawn from a study of cytomegalovirus exposure and HLA in healthy donors. Study-wide points: The study dropped some indistinguishable V segments, TRBV6-2 and TRBV6-3 among them.

The PCR ran on 60 Vbeta and 13 Jbeta primers. Method: immunoSEQ multiplex PCR; TCRdb's copy keeps in-frame clones and lacks some. The table includes more than 130,000 clones, about 76% detected once. This CDR3 is 17 amino acids long. Germline values: CDR1 MNHNS, CDR2 SASEGT. V shed 0 bases and J shed 0 bases, with 12 bases lying between them. Material: PBMCs. The receptor's source is a man aged 18 to 30 in good health and CMV-seronegative. V gene TRBV6-1 combines with J gene TRBJ1-3, with D unresolved. The CDR3 DNA reads TGTGCCAGCAGTGAAGCGCCCTTTTTAGTCTCTGGAAACACCATATATTTT. This gives the protein CASSEAPFLVSGNTIYF.